These T cell receptor beta chains were read from a single sample in a study of long-term antiretroviral therapy in people with HIV. Some clones are missing from TCRdb's copy, which holds only in-frame ones; the method was immunoSEQ multiplex PCR. The sample shows approximately 35,000 clones, approximately 85% of them seen only once. The input for sequencing was unsorted PBMCs, taken 2.2 years after starting antiretroviral therapy. The receptors stem from a man younger than 35 with HIV. CDR3s include the opening cysteine and the closing phenylalanine or tryptophan. A D gene is named only where the DNA matches it firmly. Size values are once, few and many counts, or a class for expanded clones, and some rows have none.

TRBV7-9	.	.	TRBJ2-5	CASSPRTGAGETQYF	TGTGCCAGCAGCCCTAGGACTGGGGCTGGGGAGACCCAGTACTTC
TRBV7-3	.	.	TRBJ2-5	CASSPTGLQETQYF	TGTGCCAGCAGCCCTACGGGACTCCAAGAGACCCAGTACTTC
TRBV7-9	.	TRBD1	TRBJ1-2	CASSLAGGGGGYTF	TGTGCCAGCAGCTTAGCCGGAGGGGGCGGTGGCTACACCTTC
TRBV18	.	.	TRBJ2-2	CASSLIRGTGELFF	TGTGCCAGCTCACTTATTCGGGGAACCGGGGAGCTGTTTTTT
TRBV27	.	TRBD1	TRBJ2-3	CASSPRTGSSTDTQYF	TGTGCCAGCAGTCCCCGGACAGGTTCTAGCACAGATACGCAGTATTTT
TRBV30	.	.	TRBJ2-7	CAWSVLALGRGHEQYF	TGTGCCTGGAGTGTTTTGGCGCTGGGCAGGGGCCACGAGCAGTACTTC
TRBV27	.	TRBD1	TRBJ1-2	CASSRFGGRSDRDGYTF	TGTGCCAGCAGCCGATTCGGGGGAAGGAGTGACAGGGATGGCTACACCTTC
TRBV10-2	.	TRBD2	TRBJ2-7	CASSDLAGGPYEQYF	TGCGCCAGCAGCGATCTAGCGGGAGGACCCTACGAGCAGTACTTC
TRBV13	.	.	TRBJ1-1	CASSSRGGSNTEAFF	TGTGCCAGCAGCTCCCGTGGAGGATCGAACACTGAAGCTTTCTTT
TRBV5-6	.	.	TRBJ1-2	CASSRAGSSNYGYTF	TGTGCCAGCAGCCGAGCCGGGTCCTCTAACTATGGCTACACCTTC
TRBV30	few	.	TRBJ2-7	CAWSTSAYEQYF	TGTGCCTGGAGTACATCCGCCTACGAGCAGTACTTC
TRBV2	.	TRBD1	TRBJ1-4	CASSRQGRDEKLFF	TGTGCCAGCAGTAGACAGGGGAGGGACGAAAAACTGTTTTTT
TRBV9	.	.	TRBJ1-4	CASSAEARANEKLFF	TGTGCCAGCAGCGCCGAAGCCAGGGCTAATGAAAAACTGTTTTTT
TRBV27	.	.	TRBJ2-7	CASSLQATSYEQYF	TGTGCCAGCAGTCTACAGGCGACCTCCTACGAGCAGTACTTC
TRBV25-1	.	.	TRBJ1-4	CASSESRTALATNEKLFF	TGTGCCAGCAGTGAATCACGAACAGCCCTTGCAACTAATGAAAAACTGTTTTTT
TRBV7-9	.	.	TRBJ2-2	CASSLVQGPNTGELFF	TGTGCCAGCAGCTTAGTCCAGGGCCCGAACACCGGGGAGCTGTTTTTT
TRBV19	.	TRBD1	TRBJ1-2	CASTNRGPGYTF	TGTGCCAGTACCAACAGGGGGCCAGGCTACACCTTC
TRBV5-6	.	.	TRBJ2-1	CASSLNGRGGNEQFF	TGTGCCAGCAGCTTGAACGGCAGGGGGGGGAATGAGCAGTTCTTC
TRBV7-9	.	TRBD2	TRBJ2-7	CASSLDHLTGTSYEQYF	TGTGCCAGCAGCTTAGACCACCTAACCGGGACTAGCTACGAGCAGTACTTC
TRBV11-2	.	.	TRBJ2-3	CASSLTLTRSDTQYF	TGTGCCAGCAGCTTAACCCTTACTAGGTCAGATACGCAGTATTTT
TRBV19	.	.	TRBJ1-2	CASSIPLRGSGYGYTF	TGTGCCAGTAGTATACCCCTTCGGGGAAGTGGATATGGCTACACCTTC
TRBV28	few	TRBD1	TRBJ2-7	CASSPGQTSYEQYF	TGTGCCAGCAGCCCGGGACAGACCTCCTACGAGCAGTACTTC
TRBV9	.	.	TRBJ2-2	CASSGQTNTGELFF	TGTGCCAGCAGTGGGCAGACTAACACCGGGGAGCTGTTTTTT
TRBV4-1	.	.	TRBJ2-6	CASSLVGATGANVLTF	TGCGCCAGCAGCCTGGTGGGCGCAACCGGGGCCAACGTCCTGACTTTC
TRBV9	.	.	TRBJ2-2	CASSVDAGELFF	TGTGCCAGCAGCGTAGACGCCGGGGAGCTGTTTTTT
TRBV29-1	few	.	TRBJ2-7	CSGGQPYEQYF	TGCAGCGGGGGGCAACCTTACGAGCAGTACTTC
TRBV15	.	.	TRBJ2-7	CATSLGLTEQYF	TGTGCCACCTCCCTGGGACTTACCGAGCAGTACTTC
TRBV4-1	once	.	TRBJ2-1	CASSQKVARLNEQFF	TGCGCCAGCAGCCAAAAGGTAGCGAGACTTAATGAGCAGTTCTTC
TRBV27	once	TRBD1	TRBJ2-3	CASRRDRVTDTQYF	TGTGCCAGCAGGCGGGACAGGGTCACAGATACGCAGTATTTT
TRBV7-9	.	.	TRBJ2-3	CASSQGALSTDTQYF	TGTGCCAGCAGCCAGGGAGCGCTAAGCACAGATACGCAGTATTTT
TRBV5-4	.	.	TRBJ2-2	CASSDIGSGELFF	TGTGCCAGCAGCGACATAGGCTCGGGGGAGCTGTTTTTT
TRBV7-6	.	TRBD1	TRBJ1-3	CASSSHQGVGGNTIYF	TGTGCCAGCAGCTCACACCAGGGGGTGGGTGGAAACACCATATATTTT
TRBV20-1	.	.	TRBJ2-1	CSASSYNEQFF	TGCAGTGCTAGTTCCTACAATGAGCAGTTCTTC
TRBV7-2	.	.	TRBJ2-1	CASSLGRGLLFEQFF	TGTGCCAGCAGCCTCGGTCGGGGGTTGTTATTTGAGCAGTTCTTC
TRBV7-2	.	.	TRBJ2-2	CASRPRVPAGELFF	TGTGCCAGCAGGCCCCGGGTTCCCGCCGGGGAGCTGTTTTTT
TRBV9	.	TRBD1	TRBJ2-5	CASSFRTGNVETQYF	TGTGCCAGCAGCTTCCGGACAGGGAACGTAGAGACCCAGTACTTC
TRBV7-8	.	TRBD1	TRBJ2-1	CASSLTGGYYNEQFF	TGTGCCAGCAGCTTAACAGGGGGATACTACAATGAGCAGTTCTTC
TRBV7-6	.	.	TRBJ2-7	CASSLGESAYEQYF	TGTGCCAGCAGCTTAGGAGAGTCAGCCTACGAGCAGTACTTC
TRBV5-1	.	TRBD1	TRBJ2-1	CASSLHRGSGNEQFF	TGCGCCAGCAGCTTGCACAGGGGGTCCGGCAATGAGCAGTTCTTC
TRBV14	.	.	TRBJ2-7	CASSQVPFLSEQYF	TGTGCCAGCAGCCAAGTGCCCTTCCTCAGCGAGCAGTACTTC
TRBV30	.	.	TRBJ1-2	CAWYPNGINAISYTF	TGTGCCTGGTATCCGAACGGGATCAATGCTATCAGCTACACCTTC
TRBV10-3	.	TRBD1	TRBJ1-1	CAISVQGMNTEAFF	TGTGCCATCAGTGTACAGGGGATGAACACTGAAGCTTTCTTT
TRBV27	.	.	TRBJ2-1	CASKERGYNEQFF	TGTGCCAGCAAAGAAAGGGGCTACAATGAGCAGTTCTTC
TRBV25-1	.	.	TRBJ2-2	CASTWTGELFF	TGTGCCAGCACCTGGACAGGGGAGCTGTTTTTT
TRBV28	.	TRBD1	TRBJ1-5	CASSLQGVAPGQPQHF	TGTGCCAGCAGTTTACAGGGGGTAGCGCCAGGGCAGCCCCAGCATTTT
TRBV28	.	.	TRBJ2-7	CASSFSVYEQYF	TGTGCCAGCAGCTTCTCCGTCTACGAGCAGTACTTC
TRBV7-9	few	.	TRBJ1-5	CASSSSSQFNQPQHF	TGTGCCAGCAGCTCCTCCAGCCAGTTCAATCAGCCCCAGCATTTT
TRBV2	.	.	TRBJ1-6	CASSDRGGNSPLHF	TGTGCCAGCAGTGACAGGGGCGGGAATTCACCCCTCCACTTT
TRBV14	.	TRBD1	TRBJ2-1	CASSPLGTGKGEQFF	TGTGCCAGCAGCCCACTGGGGACAGGGAAGGGTGAGCAGTTCTTC
TRBV9	.	TRBD1	TRBJ2-7	CASSEGQGAYEQYF	TGTGCCAGCAGCGAGGGACAGGGGGCCTACGAGCAGTACTTC
TRBV9	.	TRBD1	TRBJ1-2	CASSRVGQGAPYGYTF	TGTGCCAGCTCGCGGGTGGGACAGGGGGCCCCATATGGCTACACCTTC
TRBV6-6	once	TRBD1	TRBJ1-1	CASSYPQGDLATEAFF	TGTGCCAGCAGTTACCCGCAGGGGGATCTTGCCACTGAAGCTTTCTTT
TRBV27	.	.	TRBJ1-2	CASSLCAGCYGYTF	TGTGCCAGCAGTTTATGCGCAGGGTGCTATGGCTACACCTTC
TRBV6-4	.	.	TRBJ1-5	CASSGSHRVNQPQHF	TGTGCCAGCAGTGGAAGTCACAGGGTCAATCAGCCCCAGCATTTT